The subject of this entry is one T cell receptor (beta chain). As yet, its antigen is unknown. Germline CDR1 is SNHLY and CDR2 is FYNNEI. CDR3 size: 11 residues. Trimming took 8 bases from V and 10 from J, leaving 11 bases between them. The data originate from a study of T cell repertoires in cytomegalovirus infection. Study-wide background: Public TCR beta signature analysis indicated the presence of both CMV infection and matching HLA type.

Each CDR3 protein is one row after TCRdb ran MiXCR on the reads. The table shows about a million distinct CDR3 sequences, with around 30% occurring only once. This TCR derives from a human donor in good health (CMV status not recorded). Some clones in this sample may be carry-over from other donors' samples. The starting material was cultured CD8+ T cells from PBMCs, obtained from culture after CMV antigen stimulation. The J gene is TRBJ2-2, the V gene TRBV2; D ambiguous. CDR3 sequence: CASHGGLELFF. Here the CDR3 DNA reads TGTGCCAGCCATGGTGGATTGGAGCTGTTTTTT.